The 29 T cell receptor beta chains in this list originate from one sample, sequenced in a study of CD8+ T cells in alopecia areata. Reverse transcribed after extraction, RNA yielded cDNA as the sequencing template. The table came from immunoSEQ multiplex PCR; TCRdb's copy has only in-frame clones and leaves some out. The data show approximately 30,000 clones, with less than 70% seen just once and almost 40% held by the top ten. The sequenced material came from NKG2D-high CD8+ T cells sorted from blood. These receptors all stem from a human donor with alopecia areata.

The chain carries TRBV5-4 and TRBJ2-7; TRBD2 might be the D (6 bases). This CDR3 is built from 17 residues. CDR1 and CDR2 from the germline V gene are SGHNT and YYREEE (reference sequence). Trimming left V 0 bases short and J 1 base short, with 17 bases between. This CDR3 reads CASSLAVTRRGSYEQYF. In DNA, the CDR3 is TGTGCCAGCAGCTTGGCCGTCACGCGGAGGGGTTCCTACGAGCAGTACTTC. Full variable domain (outside the CDR3, taken from reference TRBV5-4 and TRBJ2-7): ETGVTQSPTHLIKTRGQQVTLRCSSQSGHNTVSWYQQALGQGPQFIFQYYREEENGRGNFPPRFSGLQFPNYSSELNVNALELDDSALYLCASSLAVTRRGSYEQYFGPGTRLTVT.

V usage is TRBV29-1 and J usage is TRBJ2-7; 11 nucleotides agree with TRBD1. The ends lost 7 bases at V and 2 bases at J; junction bases unmatched: 7. The CDR3 has 14 residues. The germline CDR1 and CDR2 sequences are SQVTM and ANQGSEA. The CDR3 DNA is TGCAGCGCGGGGGACAGGGGGTTCCCCTACGAGCAGTACTTC. This codes for CSAGDRGFPYEQYF.

This clone was counted a few times. The V gene is TRBV28, the J gene TRBJ2-3, with 10 positions matching TRBD2. The CDR3 spans 14 residues. The germline CDR1 and CDR2 sequences are MDHEN and SYDVKM. V dropped 8 bases and J dropped 2; count of bases not matched to a gene: 4. The CDR3 loop reads CASSLAGATDTQYF. CDR3 coding DNA: TGTGCCAGCTCTCTAGCGGGGGCCACAGATACGCAGTATTTT. The full variable domain, rest sourced from reference TRBV28 and TRBJ2-3, is DVKVTQSSRYLVKRTGEKVFLECVQDMDHENMFWYRQDPGLGLRLIYFSYDVKMKEKGDIPEGYSVSREKKERFSLILESASTNQTSMYLCASSLAGATDTQYFGPGTRLTVL.

This clone appeared a few times. The chain combines TRBV13 with TRBJ2-7; D gene ambiguous. CDR1 and CDR2 from the germline V gene are PRHDT and FYEKMQ (reference sequence). Deletions cut 6 bases from V and 3 bases from J, with 9 bases between. This CDR3 comprises 12 residues. Here the CDR3 DNA reads TGTGCCAGCAGGCTTTCTGTCTACGAGCAGTACTTC. Translation gives CASRLSVYEQYF. The variable domain in full, completed from reference TRBV13 and TRBJ2-7, reads AAGVIQSPRHLIKEKRETATLKCYPIPRHDTVYWYQQGPGQDPQFLISFYEKMQSDKGSIPDRFSAQQFSDYHSELNMSSLELGDSALYFCASRLSVYEQYFGPGTRLTVT.

This clone is termed medium-sized. The CDR3 DNA reads as TGTGCCAGCAGCGCAATACCTCCGGTTGACAGGGAGGACAATCAGCCCCAGCATTTT. It is translated as CASSAIPPVDREDNQPQHF. The V and J genes are TRBV7-9 and TRBJ1-5; 7 nucleotides line up with TRBD1. The germline CDR1 and CDR2 sequences are SEHNR and FQNEAQ (reference sequence). Trimming took 5 bases from V and 3 from J; bases not matched to a gene: 19. CDR3 length: 19 amino acids. Full variable domain (missing parts from reference TRBV7-9 and TRBJ1-5): DTGVSQNPRHKITKRGQNVTFRCDPISEHNRLYWYRQTLGQGPEFLTYFQNEAQLEKSRLLSDRFSAERPKGSFSTLEIQRTEQGDSAMYLCASSAIPPVDREDNQPQHFGDGTRLSIL.

CDR3 in amino acids: CASSVDTNFYGYTF. The CDR3 nucleotides read TGTGCCAGCAGCGTAGACACCAACTTCTATGGCTACACCTTC. The rearrangement joins TRBV9 to TRBJ1-2; D gene unclear. Germline V gene lookup returns CDR1 SGDLS and CDR2 YYNGEE. The ends were cut back, 0 bases at V and 4 bases at J, with 10 bases in the middle. CDR3 size: 14 residues.

The table lists this clone with a few counts. The chain uses TRBV11-2 and TRBJ2-5; D remains ambiguous. CDR1 is SGHAT and CDR2 is FQNNGV in the germline V gene. V was shortened by 4 bases and J by 8 bases, with 8 bases between the two germline ends. This CDR3 has 11 residues. The CDR3 DNA reads TGTGCCAGCAGCTCTGGACCAACCCAGTACTTC. It codes for CASSSGPTQYF.

This clone was counted a single time. CDR3 residues: CASSFTFPGDEAFF. CDR3 sequence (DNA): TGTGCCAGCAGCTTTACGTTCCCAGGCGATGAAGCTTTCTTT. The rearrangement uses TRBV5-6 and TRBJ1-1; D is unclear. Trimming left V 2 bases short and J 7 bases short, with 15 bases between. The CDR3 loop spans 14 amino acids. CDR1 SGHDT and CDR2 YYEEEE come from the germline V gene.

There are a few counts of this clone. V gene TRBV7-5 combines with J gene TRBJ2-6; the listed D gene, TRBD1, was not tested against the DNA. TRBV7-5 is termed a pseudogene. This CDR3 contains 13 residues. CDR3 residues: CARRQSRANVLTF. The CDR3 DNA follows: TGTGCCAGAAGACAAAGTCGGGCCAACGTCCTGACTTTC.

This clone has just a few counts. DNA of the CDR3: TGCAGCGGAGGACAGAACAATCTATTTGGGACCTACGAGCAGTACTTC. It specifies CSGGQNNLFGTYEQYF. This sequence joins TRBV29-1 and TRBJ2-7; perhaps TRBD1 as D (6 bases). This CDR3 region has 16 residues. Trimming took off 7 bases at V and 2 bases at J, with 24 bases between the two ends. Per the germline V gene, CDR1 is SQVTM and CDR2 is ANQGSEA.

As to this clone: A read error may account for a junction end that differs from germline. The sample carries other DNA sequences with the same CDR3. The V call is TRBV27, the J call TRBJ2-7, with 7 positions matching TRBD1. CDR1 MNHEY and CDR2 SMNVEV come from the germline V gene (reference sequence). The CDR3 is 13 residues long. The CDR3 region is CASGRDSRHEQYF. CDR3 in DNA: TGTGCCAGCGGCCGGGACAGCCGTCACGAGCAATACTTC.

This sequence joins TRBV7-9 and TRBJ1-1; D possibly corresponds to TRBD1 (6 bases). V shed 6 bases and J shed 4 bases, with 18 bases lying between them. Germline V CDR1 and CDR2: SEHNR, FQNEAQ (reference sequence). CDR3 length equals 15 residues. The CDR3 nucleotides read TGTGCCAGCAGTTACGATCGGGGGCCCGGCACTGAAGCTTTCTTT. The encoded protein is CASSYDRGPGTEAFF.

This clone has just a few counts. V gene TRBV19 combines with J gene TRBJ1-4; no definite D call. The V end was cut by 5 bases, the J end by 6 bases, with 16 bases between. CDR3 length: 15 amino acids. Germline V gene data show CDR1 as LNHDA and CDR2 as SQIVND (reference sequence). This CDR3 reads CASSPWAGNDEKLFF. DNA for the CDR3: TGTGCCAGTAGTCCCTGGGCCGGGAATGATGAAAAACTGTTTTTT. Using reference TRBV19 and TRBJ1-4 for the parts outside the CDR3, the full variable domain is DGGITQSPKYLFRKEGQNVTLSCEQNLNHDAMYWYRQDPGQGLRLIYYSQIVNDFQKGDIAEGYSVSREKKESFPLTVTSAQKNPTAFYLCASSPWAGNDEKLFFGSGTQLSVL.

CDR3 sequence reads: CSVAPRDRGFHEQYF. As DNA, the CDR3 is TGCAGCGTCGCGCCCCGGGACAGGGGTTTCCACGAGCAGTACTTC. The chain combines TRBV29-1 with TRBJ2-7; the match to TRBD1 covers 10 bases. CDR3 length: 15 amino acids. CDR1 and CDR2 (germline): SQVTM, ANQGSEA. The J segment lost 5 bases and the V segment lost 6 bases, leaving 13 bases of the junction unmatched.

The table lists this clone with a few counts. The V call is TRBV7-9, the J call TRBJ2-7; D gene ambiguous. Germline V gene data show CDR1 as SEHNR and CDR2 as FQNEAQ (reference sequence). Trimming removed 5 bases at V and 2 bases at J, with 7 bases between. This CDR3 has 12 amino acids. CDR3: CASSPDPYEQYF. In nucleotides, the CDR3 is TGTGCCAGCAGCCCCGATCCCTACGAGCAGTACTTC.

The chain carries TRBV7-9 and TRBJ2-3, with TRBD1 matching over 7 bases. The length of the CDR3 is 15 residues. CDR1 is SEHNR, CDR2 FQNEAQ, per germline (reference sequence). The V gene end was trimmed by 6 bases and the J gene end by 3 bases; junction bases not matched to a gene: 9. The DNA of the CDR3 is TGTGCCAGCAGTCACCGGACAGGTGGTACAGATACGCAGTATTTT. This sequence encodes CASSHRTGGTDTQYF. The variable domain in full, completed from reference TRBV7-9 and TRBJ2-3, reads DTGVSQNPRHKITKRGQNVTFRCDPISEHNRLYWYRQTLGQGPEFLTYFQNEAQLEKSRLLSDRFSAERPKGSFSTLEIQRTEQGDSAMYLCASSHRTGGTDTQYFGPGTRLTVL.

The chain joins TRBV28 to TRBJ2-3; 7 bases match TRBD1. CDR3 length: 19 residues. V trimming: 2 bases; J trimming: 2 bases; junction bases outside the gene matches: 16. The germline V gene has CDR1 MDHEN and CDR2 SYDVKM. CDR3: CASSLPGTGQNINTDTQYF. CDR3 coding DNA: TGTGCCAGCAGTTTACCCGGAACGGGACAGAACATTAACACAGATACGCAGTATTTT.

The chain recombines TRBV5-5 with TRBJ2-2; D is perhaps TRBD2 (5 bases). Trimming took off 2 bases at V and 0 bases at J, with 8 bases between the two ends. There are 15 residues in the CDR3. Germline CDR1 is SGHKS and CDR2 is YYEKEE (reference sequence). The CDR3 DNA follows: TGTGCCAGCAGCTTTGAGGGCGCGAACACCGGGGAGCTGTTTTTT. It is translated as CASSFEGANTGELFF.

V is TRBV25-1 and J is TRBJ1-5; 9 bases align to TRBD1. The V gene end was trimmed by 8 bases and the J gene end by 6 bases; junction bases not matched to a gene: 8. Germline V CDR1 and CDR2: MGHDK, SYGVNS. The CDR3 has 14 residues. CDR3 sequence reads: CASGQQGAGQPQHF. The CDR3 region has the DNA TGTGCCAGCGGACAACAGGGGGCGGGTCAGCCCCAGCATTTT.

This clone was seen once. One end of the junction varies from germline; a read error may be responsible. The rearrangement uses TRBV7-9 and TRBJ2-7; a weak D match, TRBD2 (5 bases). This CDR3 is built from 14 residues. Germline values: CDR1 SEHNR, CDR2 FQNEAQ (reference sequence). The CDR3 coding sequence is TGTGCCAGCAGCATAGCGCAGAGCTCCTACGAGCAGTACTTC. Amino acid sequence: CASSIAQSSYEQYF.

The rearrangement joins TRBV25-1 to TRBJ1-6; no firm D call. CDR1 MGHDK and CDR2 SYGVNS come from the germline V gene. The CDR3 has 13 residues. The V gene lost 7 bases and the J gene lost 6 bases, with 10 bases spanning the gap. This CDR3 reads CASTLGPNSPLHF. Here the CDR3 DNA reads TGTGCCAGCACTTTGGGTCCTAATTCACCCCTCCACTTT. Variable domain in full (rest from reference TRBV25-1 and TRBJ1-6): EADIYQTPRYLVIGTGKKITLECSQTMGHDKMYWYQQDPGMELHLIHYSYGVNSTEKGDLSSESTVSRIRTEHFPLTLESARPSHTSQYLCASTLGPNSPLHFGNGTRLTVT.

The chain joins TRBV9 to TRBJ2-7; 9 bases map to TRBD2. This CDR3 contains 15 residues. Germline V gene lookup returns CDR1 SGDLS and CDR2 YYNGEE. Germline trimming cut 4 bases from V and 4 bases from J; bases unmatched to any gene: 9. The CDR3 sequence: CASSPPSGKVYEQYF. DNA of the CDR3: TGTGCCAGCAGCCCCCCTAGCGGGAAGGTGTACGAGCAGTACTTC.

This clone was seen a few times. The rearrangement joins TRBV2 to TRBJ2-7; D is unresolved. The CDR3 totals 12 residues. Germline V gene sequence: CDR1 SNHLY, CDR2 FYNNEI. V shed 8 bases and J shed 6 bases, with 14 bases lying between them. The CDR3, as DNA: TGTGCCAGCCCCTCGGGCACTGGCGAGCAGTACTTC. Protein sequence: CASPSGTGEQYF.

V usage is TRBV7-6 and J usage is TRBJ2-7; no clear D gene. This CDR3 is built from 17 residues. With 1 base removed from V and 3 bases from J, the gap between germline ends came to 19 bases. From germline, CDR1 is SGHVS and CDR2 FNYEAQ. The DNA of the CDR3 is TGTGCCAGCAGCTTAGGTTCTCCTCCGGACCCGATCTACGAGCAGTACTTC. This translates into CASSLGSPPDPIYEQYF.

CDR3 amino acids: CASSTDNLEQFF. DNA of the CDR3: TGTGCCAGCAGCACCGACAACCTAGAGCAGTTCTTC. The V gene is TRBV5-4, the J gene TRBJ2-1; D is uncertain. CDR3 length equals 12 residues. The germline CDR1 and CDR2 sequences are SGHNT and YYREEE (reference sequence). V dropped 4 bases and J dropped 10 bases, with 12 bases sitting between them.

J is TRBJ2-1 and V is TRBV4-1; possibly TRBD1 for D (5 bases). The CDR3 is made up of 18 amino acids. Germline V CDR1 and CDR2: MGHRA, YSYEKL. Trimming took off 2 bases at V and 4 bases at J, with 21 bases between the two ends. The CDR3 coding sequence is TGCGCCAGCAGCCAATTCCCCCCGGAGTGGCAGGGATACAATGAGCAGTTCTTC. Translated: CASSQFPPEWQGYNEQFF.

The J gene is TRBJ2-5, the V gene TRBV4-3, with 9 positions matching TRBD1. Gene TRBJ2-7 matches the end of the DNA better, so the J call may be wrong. The CDR3 loop spans 16 amino acids. Germline V gene data show CDR1 as LGHNA and CDR2 as YSLEER. The CDR3 here is CASSRRDRVGMDEQYF. CDR3 bases: TGCGCCAGCAGCCGCCGGGACAGGGTTGGTATGGACGAGCAGTACTTC.

In its sample, this clone was seen a few times. This chain links TRBV7-8 with TRBJ2-2; D may match TRBD1 or TRBD2 (5 bases each). The V gene lost 5 bases and the J gene lost 2 bases, with 15 bases spanning the gap. The CDR3 has 16 residues. Per the germline V gene, CDR1 is SGHVS and CDR2 is FQNEAQ. CDR3 sequence: CASSLSGTGNTGELFF. Here the CDR3 DNA reads TGTGCCAGCAGCCTTTCGGGAACAGGCAACACCGGGGAGCTGTTTTTT.

This rearrangement joins TRBV18 to TRBJ2-2; TRBD1 or TRBD2 may be the D gene (6 bases each). Looked up from germline, CDR1 is KGHSH and CDR2 is LQKENI. V lost 8 bases, J lost 3 bases, and 16 bases lay in between. This CDR3 region has 15 residues. CDR3 sequence reads: CASTAVGGHTGELFF. The CDR3 DNA is TGTGCCAGCACGGCGGTGGGGGGCCACACCGGGGAGCTGTTTTTT.